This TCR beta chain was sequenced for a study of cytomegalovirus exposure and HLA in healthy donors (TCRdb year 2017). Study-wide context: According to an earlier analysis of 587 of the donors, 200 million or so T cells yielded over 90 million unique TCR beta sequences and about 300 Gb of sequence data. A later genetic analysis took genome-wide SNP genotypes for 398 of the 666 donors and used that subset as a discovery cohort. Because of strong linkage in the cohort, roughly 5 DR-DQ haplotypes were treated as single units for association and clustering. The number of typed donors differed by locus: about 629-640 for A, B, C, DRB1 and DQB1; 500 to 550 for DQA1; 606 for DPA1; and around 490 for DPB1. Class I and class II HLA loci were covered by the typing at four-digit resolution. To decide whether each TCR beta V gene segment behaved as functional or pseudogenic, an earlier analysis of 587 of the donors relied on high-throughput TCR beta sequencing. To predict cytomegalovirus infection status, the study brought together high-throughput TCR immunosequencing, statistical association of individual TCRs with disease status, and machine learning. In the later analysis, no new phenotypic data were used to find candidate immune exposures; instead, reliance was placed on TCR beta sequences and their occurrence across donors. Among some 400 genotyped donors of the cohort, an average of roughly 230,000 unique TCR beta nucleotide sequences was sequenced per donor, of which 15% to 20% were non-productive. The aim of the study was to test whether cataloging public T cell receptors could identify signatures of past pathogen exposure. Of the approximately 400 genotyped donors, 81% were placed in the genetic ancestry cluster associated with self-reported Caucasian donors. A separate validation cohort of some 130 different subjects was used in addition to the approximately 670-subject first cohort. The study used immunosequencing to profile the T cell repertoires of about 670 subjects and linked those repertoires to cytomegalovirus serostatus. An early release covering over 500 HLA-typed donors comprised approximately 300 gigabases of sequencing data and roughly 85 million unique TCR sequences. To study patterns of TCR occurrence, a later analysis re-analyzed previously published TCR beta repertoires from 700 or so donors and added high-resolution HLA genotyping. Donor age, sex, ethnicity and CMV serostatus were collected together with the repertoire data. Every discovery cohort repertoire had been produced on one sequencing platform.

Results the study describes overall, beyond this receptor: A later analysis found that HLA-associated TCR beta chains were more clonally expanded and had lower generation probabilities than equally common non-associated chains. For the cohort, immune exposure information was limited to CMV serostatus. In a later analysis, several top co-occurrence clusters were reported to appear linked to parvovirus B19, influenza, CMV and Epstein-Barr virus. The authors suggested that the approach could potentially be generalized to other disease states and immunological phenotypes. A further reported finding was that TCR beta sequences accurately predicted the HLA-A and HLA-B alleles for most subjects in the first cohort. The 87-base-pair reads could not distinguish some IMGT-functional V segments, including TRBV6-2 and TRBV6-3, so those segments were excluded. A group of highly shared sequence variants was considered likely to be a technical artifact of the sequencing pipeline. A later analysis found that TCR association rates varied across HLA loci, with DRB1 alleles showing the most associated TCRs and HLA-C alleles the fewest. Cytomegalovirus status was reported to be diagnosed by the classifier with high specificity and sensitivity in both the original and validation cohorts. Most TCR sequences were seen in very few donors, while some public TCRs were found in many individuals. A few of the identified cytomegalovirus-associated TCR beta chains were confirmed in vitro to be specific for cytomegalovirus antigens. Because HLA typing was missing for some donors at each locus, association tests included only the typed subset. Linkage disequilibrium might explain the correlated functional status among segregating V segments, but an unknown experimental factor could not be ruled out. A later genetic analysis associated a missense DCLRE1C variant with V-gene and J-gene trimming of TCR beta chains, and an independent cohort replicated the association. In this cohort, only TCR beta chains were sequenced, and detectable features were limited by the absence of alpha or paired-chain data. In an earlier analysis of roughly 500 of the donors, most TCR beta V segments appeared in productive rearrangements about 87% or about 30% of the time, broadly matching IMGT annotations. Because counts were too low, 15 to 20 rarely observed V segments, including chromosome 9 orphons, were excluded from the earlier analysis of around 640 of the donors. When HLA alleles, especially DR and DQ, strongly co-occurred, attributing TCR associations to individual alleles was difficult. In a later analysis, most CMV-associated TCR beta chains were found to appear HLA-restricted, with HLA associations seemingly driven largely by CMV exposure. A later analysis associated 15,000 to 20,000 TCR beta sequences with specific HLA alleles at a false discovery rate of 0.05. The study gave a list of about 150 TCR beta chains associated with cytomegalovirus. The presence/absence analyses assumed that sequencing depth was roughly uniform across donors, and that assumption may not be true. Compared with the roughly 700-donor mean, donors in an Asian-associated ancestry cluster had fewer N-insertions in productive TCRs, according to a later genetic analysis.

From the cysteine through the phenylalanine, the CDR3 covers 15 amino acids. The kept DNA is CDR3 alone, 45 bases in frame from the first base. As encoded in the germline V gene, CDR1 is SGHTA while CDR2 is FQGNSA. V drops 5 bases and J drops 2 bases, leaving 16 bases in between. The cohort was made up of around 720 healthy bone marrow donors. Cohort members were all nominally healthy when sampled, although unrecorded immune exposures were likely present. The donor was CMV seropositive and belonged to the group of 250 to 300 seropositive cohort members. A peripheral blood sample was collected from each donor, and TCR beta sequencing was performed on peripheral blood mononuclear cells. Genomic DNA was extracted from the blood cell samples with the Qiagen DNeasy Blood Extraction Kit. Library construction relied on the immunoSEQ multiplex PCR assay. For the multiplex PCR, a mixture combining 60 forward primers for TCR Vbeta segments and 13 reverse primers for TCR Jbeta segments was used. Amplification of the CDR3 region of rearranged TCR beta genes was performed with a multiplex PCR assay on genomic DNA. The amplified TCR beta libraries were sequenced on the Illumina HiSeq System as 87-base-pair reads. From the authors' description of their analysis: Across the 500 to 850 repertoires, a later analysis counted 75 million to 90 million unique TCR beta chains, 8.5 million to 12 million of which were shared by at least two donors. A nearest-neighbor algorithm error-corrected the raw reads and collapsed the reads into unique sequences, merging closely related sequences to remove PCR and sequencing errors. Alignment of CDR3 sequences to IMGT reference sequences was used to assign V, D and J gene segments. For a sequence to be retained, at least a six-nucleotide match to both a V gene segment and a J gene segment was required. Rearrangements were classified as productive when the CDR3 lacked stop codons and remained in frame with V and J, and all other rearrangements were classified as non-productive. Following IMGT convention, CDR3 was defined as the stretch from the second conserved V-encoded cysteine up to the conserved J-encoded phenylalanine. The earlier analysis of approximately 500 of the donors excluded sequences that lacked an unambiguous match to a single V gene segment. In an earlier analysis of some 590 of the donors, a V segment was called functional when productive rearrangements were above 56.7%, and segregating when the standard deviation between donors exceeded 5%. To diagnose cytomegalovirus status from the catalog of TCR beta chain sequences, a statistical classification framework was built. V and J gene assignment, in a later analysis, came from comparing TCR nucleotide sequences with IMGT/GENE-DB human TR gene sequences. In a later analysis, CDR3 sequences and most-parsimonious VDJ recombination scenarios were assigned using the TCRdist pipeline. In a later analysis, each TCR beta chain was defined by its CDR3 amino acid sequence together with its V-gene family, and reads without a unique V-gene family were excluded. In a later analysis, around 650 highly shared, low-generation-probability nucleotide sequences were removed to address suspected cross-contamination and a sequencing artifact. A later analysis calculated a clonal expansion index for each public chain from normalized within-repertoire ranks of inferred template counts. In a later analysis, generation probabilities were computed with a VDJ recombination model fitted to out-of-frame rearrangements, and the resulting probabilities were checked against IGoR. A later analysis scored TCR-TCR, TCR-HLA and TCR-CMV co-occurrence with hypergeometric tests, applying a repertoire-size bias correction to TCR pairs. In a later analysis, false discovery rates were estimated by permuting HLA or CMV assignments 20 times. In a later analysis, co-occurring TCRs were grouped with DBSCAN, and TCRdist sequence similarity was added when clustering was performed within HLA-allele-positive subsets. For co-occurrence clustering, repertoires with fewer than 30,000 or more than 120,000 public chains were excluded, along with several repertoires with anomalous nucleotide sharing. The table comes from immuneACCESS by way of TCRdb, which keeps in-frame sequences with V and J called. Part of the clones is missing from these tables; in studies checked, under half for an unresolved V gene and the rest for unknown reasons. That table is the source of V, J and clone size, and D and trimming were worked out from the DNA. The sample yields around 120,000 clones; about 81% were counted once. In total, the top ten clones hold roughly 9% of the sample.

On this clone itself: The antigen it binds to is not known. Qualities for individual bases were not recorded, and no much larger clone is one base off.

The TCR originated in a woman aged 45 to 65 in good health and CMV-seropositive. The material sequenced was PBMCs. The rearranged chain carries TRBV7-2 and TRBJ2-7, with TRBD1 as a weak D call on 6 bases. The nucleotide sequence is TGTGCCAGCAGCACCGCCGGGACACCACCCTACGAGCAGTACTTC. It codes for CASSTAGTPPYEQYF.